This TCR beta chain was recorded in a study of OX40 agonist ivuxolimab in advanced cancers. Study-level points and caveats: Clonal expansion from baseline to week 6 occurred in both CD4+ and CD8+ T cells.

Turning to this clone: No antigen is known for it.

The germline V and J ends were trimmed by 1 base and 3 bases, with 16 bases remaining between them. Looked up from germline, CDR1 is SGHDT and CDR2 is YYEEEE. The CDR3 runs to 16 residues. TCRdb's table, derived via immunoSEQ multiplex PCR, lists solely in-frame clones and lacks some. The sample lists about 160,000 clones, roughly 94% seen once, with around 0.28% in the top ten. The chain joins TRBV5-6 to TRBJ1-1; D is unresolved. Source: CD4+ or CD8+ T cells sorted from blood, taken in a trial of the OX40 agonist ivuxolimab. This sequence was found in an adult with an advanced solid tumor such as melanoma, head and neck, liver or kidney cancer. CDR3 coding DNA: TGTGCCAGCAGCTTGAGGCAGTTTTTGGCCGACACTGAAGCTTTCTTT. Translated, it gives CASSLRQFLADTEAFF.